The 4 T cell receptor beta chains below all came from one sample that was sequenced in a study of Tregs in tolerant kidney transplant recipients. Produced via immunoSEQ multiplex PCR; TCRdb's table is partial and in-frame only. The data contain about 240,000 clones, roughly 84% of them singletons. The sample taken for sequencing was CD4+ T cells from blood. The receptors shown here come from a human donor in good health.

The table lists this clone with a few counts. The V call is TRBV5-6, the J call TRBJ1-5, with 7 positions matching TRBD1. The CDR3 has 18 amino acids. Germline CDR1 SGHDT, CDR2 YYEEEE. The trim removed 0 bases at V and 3 bases at J, leaving 12 bases unmatched. The CDR3 reads CASSLVPQGPVDNQPQHF. CDR3 coding DNA: TGTGCCAGCAGCTTGGTACCACAGGGGCCTGTTGACAATCAGCCCCAGCATTTT.

The chain is built from TRBV28 and TRBJ1-2, with a possible D match to TRBD1 (6 bases). The CDR3 consists of 13 residues. The germline V and J ends were trimmed by 5 bases and 4 bases, with 11 bases remaining between them. From germline, CDR1 is MDHEN and CDR2 SYDVKM. In DNA form, the CDR3 reads TGTGCCAGCAGTCAGCAGGGGATCTATGGCTACACCTTC. Residues: CASSQQGIYGYTF.

The V call is TRBV30, the J call TRBJ1-2; D remains ambiguous. The CDR3 is made up of 14 amino acids. Trimming removed 1 base from V and 3 bases from J, with 12 bases in between. Germline lookup yields CDR1 GTSNPN and CDR2 SVGIG (reference sequence). CDR3 DNA: TGTGCCTGGAGTGAGGGTGTATCGGACTATGGCTACACCTTC. Its translation: CAWSEGVSDYGYTF.

The chain employs TRBV10-3 and TRBJ1-2; no clear D gene. Germline loops: CDR1 ENHRY, CDR2 SYGVKD. The CDR3 length is 12 residues. Trimming took 3 bases from V and 5 from J, leaving 7 bases between them. The CDR3 region is CAISDNRYGYTF. The DNA of the CDR3 is TGTGCCATCAGTGACAATAGATATGGCTACACCTTC.